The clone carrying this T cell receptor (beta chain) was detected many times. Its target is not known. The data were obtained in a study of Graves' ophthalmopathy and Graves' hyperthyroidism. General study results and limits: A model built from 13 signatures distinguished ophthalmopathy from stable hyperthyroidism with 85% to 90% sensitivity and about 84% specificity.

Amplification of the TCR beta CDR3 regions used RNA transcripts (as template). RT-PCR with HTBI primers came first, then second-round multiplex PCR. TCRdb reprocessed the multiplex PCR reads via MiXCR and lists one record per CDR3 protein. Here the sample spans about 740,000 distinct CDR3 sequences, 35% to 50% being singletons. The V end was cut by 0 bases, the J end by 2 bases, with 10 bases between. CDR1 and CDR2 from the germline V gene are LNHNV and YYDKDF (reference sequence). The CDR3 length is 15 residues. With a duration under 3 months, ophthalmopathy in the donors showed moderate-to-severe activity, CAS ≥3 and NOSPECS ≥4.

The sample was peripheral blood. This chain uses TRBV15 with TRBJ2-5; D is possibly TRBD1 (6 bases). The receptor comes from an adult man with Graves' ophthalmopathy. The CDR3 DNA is TGTGCCACCAGCAGAGATGGGGGCCTACAAGAGACCCAGTACTTC. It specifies CATSRDGGLQETQYF.